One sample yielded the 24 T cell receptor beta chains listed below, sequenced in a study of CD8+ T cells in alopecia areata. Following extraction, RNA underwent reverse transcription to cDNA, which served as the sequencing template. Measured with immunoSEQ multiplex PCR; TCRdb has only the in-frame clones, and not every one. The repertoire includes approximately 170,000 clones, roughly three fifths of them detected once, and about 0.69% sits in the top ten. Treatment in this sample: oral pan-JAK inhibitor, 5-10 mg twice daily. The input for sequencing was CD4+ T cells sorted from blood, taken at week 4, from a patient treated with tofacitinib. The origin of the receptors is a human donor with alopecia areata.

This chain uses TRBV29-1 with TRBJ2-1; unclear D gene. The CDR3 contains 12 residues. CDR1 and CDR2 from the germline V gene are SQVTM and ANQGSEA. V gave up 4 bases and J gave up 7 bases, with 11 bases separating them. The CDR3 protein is CSVARTDNEQFF. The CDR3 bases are TGCAGCGTTGCAAGGACGGATAATGAGCAGTTCTTC.

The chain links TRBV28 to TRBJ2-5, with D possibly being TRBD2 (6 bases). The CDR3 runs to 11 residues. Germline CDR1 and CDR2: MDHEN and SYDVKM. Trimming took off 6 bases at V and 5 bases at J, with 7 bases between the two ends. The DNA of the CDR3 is TGTGCCAGCAGGGAGGGGGAGACCCAGTACTTC. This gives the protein CASREGETQYF.

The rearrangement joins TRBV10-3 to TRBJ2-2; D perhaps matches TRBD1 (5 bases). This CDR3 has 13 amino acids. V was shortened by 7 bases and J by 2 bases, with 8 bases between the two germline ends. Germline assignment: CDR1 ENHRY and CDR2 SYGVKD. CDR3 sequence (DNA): TGTGCCATCATGGGGCATAACACCGGGGAGCTGTTTTTT. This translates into CAIMGHNTGELFF.

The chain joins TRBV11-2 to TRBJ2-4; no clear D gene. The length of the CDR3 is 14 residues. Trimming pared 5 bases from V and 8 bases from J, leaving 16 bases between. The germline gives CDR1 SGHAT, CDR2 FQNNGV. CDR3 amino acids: CASSRSAPVDIQYF. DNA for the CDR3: TGTGCCAGCAGCAGGAGCGCGCCGGTTGACATTCAGTACTTC.

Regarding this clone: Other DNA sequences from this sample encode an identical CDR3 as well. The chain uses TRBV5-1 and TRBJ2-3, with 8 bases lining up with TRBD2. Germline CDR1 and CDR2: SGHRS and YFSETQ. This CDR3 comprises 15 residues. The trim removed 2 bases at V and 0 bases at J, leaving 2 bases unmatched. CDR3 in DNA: TGCGCCAGCAGCTTCACTAGCGGTAGCACAGATACGCAGTATTTT. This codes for CASSFTSGSTDTQYF. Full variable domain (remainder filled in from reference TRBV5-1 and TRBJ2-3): KAGVTQTPRYLIKTRGQQVTLSCSPISGHRSVSWYQQTPGQGLQFLFEYFSETQRNKGNFPGRFSGRQFSNSRSEMNVSTLELGDSALYLCASSFTSGSTDTQYFGPGTRLTVL.

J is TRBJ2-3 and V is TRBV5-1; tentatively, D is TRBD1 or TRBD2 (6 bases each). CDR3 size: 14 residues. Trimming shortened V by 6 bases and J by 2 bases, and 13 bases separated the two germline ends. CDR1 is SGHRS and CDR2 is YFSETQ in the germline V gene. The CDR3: CASKGGTLTDTQYF. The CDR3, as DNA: TGCGCCAGCAAAGGGGGGACCCTCACAGATACGCAGTATTTT.

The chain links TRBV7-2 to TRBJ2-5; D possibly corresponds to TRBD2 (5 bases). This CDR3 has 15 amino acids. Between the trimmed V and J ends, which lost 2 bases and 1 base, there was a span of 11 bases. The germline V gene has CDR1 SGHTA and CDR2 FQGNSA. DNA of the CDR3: TGTGCCAGCAGCTTAAGCGGTCACACCCAAGAGACCCAGTACTTC. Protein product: CASSLSGHTQETQYF.

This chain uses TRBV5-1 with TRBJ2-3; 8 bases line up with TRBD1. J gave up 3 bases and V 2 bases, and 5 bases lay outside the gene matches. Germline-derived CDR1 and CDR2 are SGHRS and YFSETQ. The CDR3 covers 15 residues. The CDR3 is CASSFQGARTDTQYF. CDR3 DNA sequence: TGCGCCAGCAGCTTTCAGGGGGCTAGGACAGATACGCAGTATTTT.

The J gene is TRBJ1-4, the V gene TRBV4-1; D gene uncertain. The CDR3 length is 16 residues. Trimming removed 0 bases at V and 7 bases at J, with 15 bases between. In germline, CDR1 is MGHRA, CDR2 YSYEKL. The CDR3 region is CASSQEGALTSEKLFF. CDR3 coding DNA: TGCGCCAGCAGCCAAGAAGGAGCCCTAACAAGTGAAAAACTGTTTTTT.

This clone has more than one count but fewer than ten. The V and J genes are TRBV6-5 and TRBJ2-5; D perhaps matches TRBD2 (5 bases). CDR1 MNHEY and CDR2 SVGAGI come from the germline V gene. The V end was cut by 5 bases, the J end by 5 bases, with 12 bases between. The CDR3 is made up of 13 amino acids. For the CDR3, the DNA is TGTGCCAGCAGTCGGGGAGTGCCCGAGACCCAGTACTTC. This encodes CASSRGVPETQYF.

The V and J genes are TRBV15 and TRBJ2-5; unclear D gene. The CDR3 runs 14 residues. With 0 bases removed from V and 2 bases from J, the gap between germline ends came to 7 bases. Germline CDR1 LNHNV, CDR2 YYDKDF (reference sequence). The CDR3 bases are TGTGCCACCAGCAGAGACCGAGCTCAAGAGACCCAGTACTTC. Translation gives CATSRDRAQETQYF.

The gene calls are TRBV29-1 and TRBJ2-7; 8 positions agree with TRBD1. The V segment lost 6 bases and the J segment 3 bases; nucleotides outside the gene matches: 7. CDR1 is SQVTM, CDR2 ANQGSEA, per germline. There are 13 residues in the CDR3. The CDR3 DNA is TGCAGCGTCGGACAGGGACGCGGCTACGAGCAGTACTTC. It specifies CSVGQGRGYEQYF.

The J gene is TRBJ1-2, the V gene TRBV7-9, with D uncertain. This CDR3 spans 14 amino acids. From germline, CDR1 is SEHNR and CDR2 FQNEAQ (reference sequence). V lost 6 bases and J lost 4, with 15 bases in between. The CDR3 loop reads CASRNGSALYGYTF. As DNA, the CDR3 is TGTGCCAGCAGAAACGGGTCAGCTCTCTATGGCTACACCTTC.

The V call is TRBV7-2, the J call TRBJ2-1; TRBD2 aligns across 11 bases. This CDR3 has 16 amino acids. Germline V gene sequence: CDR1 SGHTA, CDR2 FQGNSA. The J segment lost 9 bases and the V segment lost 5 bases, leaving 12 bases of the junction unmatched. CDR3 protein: CASSQTSGSTPAEQFF. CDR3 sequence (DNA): TGTGCCAGCAGCCAAACTAGCGGGAGTACCCCAGCTGAGCAGTTCTTC.

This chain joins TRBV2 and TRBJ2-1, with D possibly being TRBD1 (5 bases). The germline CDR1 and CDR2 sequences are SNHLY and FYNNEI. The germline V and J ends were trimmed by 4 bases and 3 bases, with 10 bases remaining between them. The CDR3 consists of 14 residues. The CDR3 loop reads CASSGDSYYNEQFF. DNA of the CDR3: TGTGCCAGCAGTGGAGACAGTTACTACAATGAGCAGTTCTTC.

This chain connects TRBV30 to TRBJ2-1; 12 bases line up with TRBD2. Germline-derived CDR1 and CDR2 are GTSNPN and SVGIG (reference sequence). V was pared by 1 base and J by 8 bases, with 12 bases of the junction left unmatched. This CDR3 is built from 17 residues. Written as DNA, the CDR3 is TGTGCCTGGAGTGCATTTCGGACTAGCGGGATCGTCTATGAGCAGTTCTTC. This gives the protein CAWSAFRTSGIVYEQFF.

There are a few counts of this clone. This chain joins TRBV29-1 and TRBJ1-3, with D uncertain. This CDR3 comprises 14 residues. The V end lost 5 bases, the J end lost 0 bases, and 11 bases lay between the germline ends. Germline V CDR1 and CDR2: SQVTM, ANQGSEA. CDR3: CSVRARSSGNTIYF. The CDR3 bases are TGCAGCGTTCGCGCCCGTAGCTCTGGAAACACCATATATTTT.

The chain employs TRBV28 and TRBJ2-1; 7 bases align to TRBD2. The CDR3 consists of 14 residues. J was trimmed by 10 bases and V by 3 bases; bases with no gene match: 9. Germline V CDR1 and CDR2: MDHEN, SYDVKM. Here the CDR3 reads CASSFVGGRREQFF. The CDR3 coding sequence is TGTGCCAGCAGTTTTGTGGGAGGGCGCAGAGAGCAGTTCTTC.

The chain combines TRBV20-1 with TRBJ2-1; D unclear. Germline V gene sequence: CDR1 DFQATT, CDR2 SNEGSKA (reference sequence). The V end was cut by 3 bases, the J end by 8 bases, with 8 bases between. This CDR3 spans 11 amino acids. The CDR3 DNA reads TGCAGTGCTAGCGGGTTGGATGAGCAGTTCTTC. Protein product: CSASGLDEQFF.

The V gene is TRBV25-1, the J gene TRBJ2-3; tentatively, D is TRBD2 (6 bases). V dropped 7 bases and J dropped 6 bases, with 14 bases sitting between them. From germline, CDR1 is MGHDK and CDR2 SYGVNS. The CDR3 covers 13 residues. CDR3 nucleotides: TGTGCCAGCATCGACGGGAGCATGGATACGCAGTATTTT. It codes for CASIDGSMDTQYF.

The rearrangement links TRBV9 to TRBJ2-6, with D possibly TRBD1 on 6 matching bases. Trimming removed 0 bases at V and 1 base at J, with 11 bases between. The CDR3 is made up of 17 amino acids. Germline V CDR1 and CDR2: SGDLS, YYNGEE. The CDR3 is CASSVVVGGSGANVLTF. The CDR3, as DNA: TGTGCCAGCAGCGTAGTGGTAGGGGGTTCTGGGGCCAACGTCCTGACTTTC. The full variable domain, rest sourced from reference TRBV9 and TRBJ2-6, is DSGVTQTPKHLITATGQRVTLRCSPRSGDLSVYWYQQSLDQGLQFLIQYYNGEERAKGNILERFSAQQFPDLHSELNLSSLELGDSALYFCASSVVVGGSGANVLTFGAGSRLTVL.

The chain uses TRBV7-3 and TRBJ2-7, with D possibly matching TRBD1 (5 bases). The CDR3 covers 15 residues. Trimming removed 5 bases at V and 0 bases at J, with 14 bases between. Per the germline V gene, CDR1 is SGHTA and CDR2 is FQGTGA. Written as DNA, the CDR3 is TGTGCCAGCAGCCCAGGGTCAGGCCTCTCCTACGAGCAGTACTTC. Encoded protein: CASSPGSGLSYEQYF.

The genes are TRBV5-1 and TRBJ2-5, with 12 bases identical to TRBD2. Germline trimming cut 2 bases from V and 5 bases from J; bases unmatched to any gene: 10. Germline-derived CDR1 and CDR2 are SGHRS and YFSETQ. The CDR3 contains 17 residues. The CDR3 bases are TGCGCCAGCAGCTTCCTGACTAGCGGGAGCAAACGGGAGACCCAGTACTTC. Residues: CASSFLTSGSKRETQYF.

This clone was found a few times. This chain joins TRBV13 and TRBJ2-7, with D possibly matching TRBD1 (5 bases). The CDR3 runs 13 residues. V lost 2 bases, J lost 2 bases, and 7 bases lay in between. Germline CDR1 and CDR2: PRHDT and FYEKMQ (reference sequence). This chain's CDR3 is CASSLSGPYEQYF. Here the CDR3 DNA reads TGTGCCAGCAGCTTATCAGGGCCCTACGAGCAGTACTTC.